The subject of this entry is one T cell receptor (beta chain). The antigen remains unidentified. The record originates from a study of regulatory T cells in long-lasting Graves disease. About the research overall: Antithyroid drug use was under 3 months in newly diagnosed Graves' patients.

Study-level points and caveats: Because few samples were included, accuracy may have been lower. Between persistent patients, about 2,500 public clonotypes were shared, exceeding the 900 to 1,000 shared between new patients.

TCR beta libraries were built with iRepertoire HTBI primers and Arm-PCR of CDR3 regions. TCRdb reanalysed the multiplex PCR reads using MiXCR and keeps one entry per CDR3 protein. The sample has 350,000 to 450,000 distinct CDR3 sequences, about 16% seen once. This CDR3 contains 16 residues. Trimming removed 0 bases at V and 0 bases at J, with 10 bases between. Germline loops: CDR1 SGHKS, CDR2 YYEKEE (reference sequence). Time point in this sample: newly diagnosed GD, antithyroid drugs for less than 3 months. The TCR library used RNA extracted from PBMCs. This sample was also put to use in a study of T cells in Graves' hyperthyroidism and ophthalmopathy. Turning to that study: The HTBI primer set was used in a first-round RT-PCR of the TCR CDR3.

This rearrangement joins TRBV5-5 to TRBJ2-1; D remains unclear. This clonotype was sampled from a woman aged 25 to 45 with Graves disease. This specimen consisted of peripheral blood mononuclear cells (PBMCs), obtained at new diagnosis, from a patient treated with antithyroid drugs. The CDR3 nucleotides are TGTGCCAGCAGCTTGGACTCCTCAAGCTCCTACAATGAGCAGTTCTTC. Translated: CASSLDSSSSYNEQFF.